These 11 T cell receptor beta chains share one sample of origin, sequenced in a study of cytomegalovirus exposure and HLA in healthy donors. The primer mix had 60 Vbeta and 13 Jbeta primers. Libraries were prepared by immunoSEQ multiplex PCR; TCRdb keeps only in-frame clonotypes and omits some of them. Among 100,000 to 150,000 clones listed, about 81% were seen once. What was sequenced was PBMCs. The receptors derive from a young woman in good health and CMV-seronegative.

The V and J genes are TRBV6-5 and TRBJ1-1; D call uncertain. The V and J ends lost 2 bases and 8 bases respectively, with 12 bases between them. Germline CDR1 and CDR2: MNHEY and SVGAGI. There are 13 residues in the CDR3. CDR3 DNA: TGTGCCAGCAGTTACAATCACCCAAGCGAAGCTTTCTTT. Amino acids: CASSYNHPSEAFF.

The rearrangement links TRBV5-4 to TRBJ2-3; 9 nucleotides agree with TRBD2. V shed 4 bases and J 4 bases; nucleotides not matched to a gene: 13. This CDR3 comprises 17 residues. The germline V gene encodes CDR1 SGHNT and CDR2 YYREEE (reference sequence). Written as DNA, the CDR3 is TGTGCCAGCAGCGGGGGGGGCGGGAGGGCCGCGGCAGATACGCAGTATTTT. It specifies CASSGGGGRAAADTQYF. The whole variable domain, filled in from reference TRBV5-4 and TRBJ2-3, reads ETGVTQSPTHLIKTRGQQVTLRCSSQSGHNTVSWYQQALGQGPQFIFQYYREEENGRGNFPPRFSGLQFPNYSSELNVNALELDDSALYLCASSGGGGRAAADTQYFGPGTRLTVL.

This clone showed up just once. The chain employs TRBV6-7 and TRBJ2-1; a weak D match, TRBD2 (5 bases). TRBV6-7 is an ORF for which the function is uncertain. CDR3 length: 17 residues. V was clipped by 4 bases and J by 3 bases, with 19 bases between them. This chain's CDR3 is CASSSRRFQDYYNEQFF. The CDR3 bases are TGTGCCAGCAGTTCCCGCAGGTTCCAAGACTACTACAATGAGCAGTTCTTC.

This chain joins TRBV19 and TRBJ2-6; no reliable D call. CDR3 length: 17 amino acids. Trimming removed 5 bases from V and 0 bases from J, with 14 bases in between. Germline V gene data show CDR1 as LNHDA and CDR2 as SQIVND (reference sequence). As DNA, the CDR3 is TGTGCCAGTAGTGGTGCCTCAAGGAGCTCTGGGGCCAACGTCCTGACTTTC. Translated, it gives CASSGASRSSGANVLTF.

This chain connects TRBV4-3 to TRBJ2-3, with 12 bases fitting TRBD2. V shed 5 bases and J 4 bases; nucleotides not matched to a gene: 4. The CDR3 spans 15 residues. CDR1 is LGHNA, CDR2 YSLEER, per germline. CDR3 loop: CASSYRLAGADTQYF. CDR3 coding DNA: TGCGCCAGCAGCTATCGACTAGCGGGAGCAGATACGCAGTATTTT.

The gene calls are TRBV6-6 and TRBJ1-5; D is possibly TRBD1 (5 bases). V was cut by 5 bases and J by 3 bases, with 8 bases left in between. The germline V gene has CDR1 MNHNY and CDR2 SVGAGI (reference sequence). This CDR3 comprises 13 residues. CDR3 sequence: CASSGDYNQPQHF. CDR3 coding DNA: TGTGCCAGCAGTGGGGACTACAATCAGCCCCAGCATTTT.

This clone was seen a handful of times. The germline gene is not matched at one end of the junction; a read error may be the cause. V usage is TRBV7-9 and J usage is TRBJ1-4, with TRBD1 matching over 10 bases. Germline loops: CDR1 SEHNR, CDR2 FQNEAQ (reference sequence). This CDR3 has 14 residues. This CDR3 is CSSSLRTGGEKLFF. The CDR3 DNA sequence: TGTTCCAGCAGCCTACGGACAGGGGGAGAAAAACTGTTTTTT.

Only a few counts were recorded for this clone. The junction shows a germline mismatch at one end, possibly a read error. The V gene is TRBV7-9, the J gene TRBJ1-1; 9 bases match TRBD1. The germline gives CDR1 SEHNR, CDR2 FQNEAQ (reference sequence). This CDR3 spans 13 amino acids. CDR3 sequence (DNA): TGTTCCAGCAGTTGGACAGGGGACACTGAAGCTTTCTTT. It translates to CSSSWTGDTEAFF.

The sample holds a few counts of this clone. V and J are TRBV7-8 and TRBJ2-3, with D unresolved. The CDR3 runs 15 residues. Germline values: CDR1 SGHVS, CDR2 FQNEAQ. V lost 1 base, J lost 2 bases, and 10 bases lay in between. The CDR3 DNA is TGTGCCAGCAGCTTAGGAACTGTCAACACAGATACGCAGTATTTT. As protein: CASSLGTVNTDTQYF.

The chain employs TRBV5-4 and TRBJ2-1, with D unresolved. Germline CDR1 is SGHNT and CDR2 is YYREEE (reference sequence). V lost 0 bases and J lost 8, with 12 bases in between. The CDR3 runs to 14 residues. CDR3 sequence: CASSLELIPHEQFF. For the CDR3, the DNA is TGTGCCAGCAGCTTGGAACTAATTCCTCATGAGCAGTTCTTC.

V is TRBV6-1 and J is TRBJ2-5; D is undetermined. V lost 6 bases to trimming and J lost 0 bases, with 8 bases between them. The CDR3 is 13 residues long. Germline loops: CDR1 MNHNS, CDR2 SASEGT. CDR3 in DNA: TGTGCCAGCAGCTCTGTCTACCAAGAGACCCAGTACTTC. Encoded protein: CASSSVYQETQYF.